One sample yielded the 27 T cell receptor beta chains listed below, sequenced in a study of metastatic and nonmetastatic thyroid tumors. Thyroid surgery took place with no prior treatment in any patient. TCRdb reanalyzed the PCR reads with MiXCR. The sample records about 40,000 clones, 18% being singletons. Material for sequencing was tumor tissue. The receptors shown here come from a female donor with papillary thyroid cancer or a benign thyroid nodule (not recorded which). Some clones in this sample may be carry-over from other donors' samples.

This clone came up a few times. A read error may be the cause here, since a much bigger clone is one base away. V and J are TRBV25-1 and TRBJ1-4; maybe TRBD1 (5 bases). CDR1 MGHDK and CDR2 SYGVNS come from the germline V gene. This CDR3 region has 17 residues. V lost 6 bases and J 6 bases, leaving 23 bases between the germline ends. The CDR3 here is CASRTSKVGLIYEKLFF. For the CDR3, the DNA is TGTGCCAGCAGAACCTCTAAGGTGGGACTGATTTATGAAAAACTGTTTTTT.

Ten or more counts support this clone. Different DNA sequences within this sample yield the same CDR3. The chain recombines TRBV15 with TRBJ2-7, with D tentatively TRBD1 (7 bases). Trimming removed 0 bases from V and 6 bases from J, with 18 bases in between. In germline, CDR1 is LNHNV, CDR2 YYDKDF (reference sequence). The CDR3 totals 16 residues. The DNA for the CDR3 is TGTGCCACCAGCAGAGACCTGGGAGGAGGGGGCGTCGAGCAGTACTTC. Amino acid sequence: CATSRDLGGGGVEQYF.

This clone has a count of ten or more. The junction departs from the called germline gene at one end, perhaps through a read error. The chain carries TRBV19 and TRBJ1-3, with D hard to call. The germline gives CDR1 LNHDA, CDR2 SQIVND (reference sequence). The CDR3 loop spans 13 amino acids. CDR3 DNA sequence: TGTGCCAGCACTACTCACGGGATGCCACCAAGAAATTTT. It is translated as CASTTHGMPPRNF.

This clone has more than one count but fewer than ten. Other DNA sequences in the same sample also yield this CDR3. The chain uses TRBV3-1 and TRBJ2-3; 7 positions match TRBD1. Germline V gives CDR1 LGHDT, CDR2 YNNKEL (reference sequence). V shed 6 bases and J 1 base; nucleotides not matched to a gene: 7. CDR3 size: 15 residues. The CDR3 protein is CASRRQGTGTDTQYF. As DNA, the CDR3 is TGTGCCAGCAGGCGACAGGGAACGGGCACAGATACGCAGTATTTT.

This clone has ten or more counts. The gene calls are TRBV20-1 and TRBJ2-1; tentative D call: TRBD1 (6 bases). The CDR3 is 14 amino acids. Trimming removed 3 bases from V and 3 bases from J, with 12 bases in between. CDR1 is DFQATT and CDR2 is SNEGSKA in the germline V gene (reference sequence). Here the CDR3 DNA reads TGCAGTGCTAGTTCCCCGGGACACTACAATGAGCAGTTCTTC. Translating gives CSASSPGHYNEQFF.

This clone was picked up many times. The chain employs TRBV20-1 and TRBJ2-5, with TRBD2 matching over 13 bases. J was trimmed by 3 bases and V by 5 bases; bases with no gene match: 3. Germline CDR1 reads DFQATT; CDR2 reads SNEGSKA (reference sequence). This CDR3 contains 14 residues. CDR3 nucleotide sequence: TGCAGTGCTGTGACTAGCGGGGGGAAAGAGACCCAGTACTTC. The encoded protein is CSAVTSGGKETQYF.

Turning to this clone: A junction end diverges from the germline sequence, so it may reflect a read error. CDR3 nucleotide sequence: TGTTCCAGCAGCTTACAGAGCTCTTGGTCCAACGTCCTGACTTTC. Protein sequence: CSSSLQSSWSNVLTF. This rearrangement joins TRBV7-9 to TRBJ2-6; D remains ambiguous. Germline CDR1 SEHNR, CDR2 FQNEAQ (reference sequence). The CDR3 spans 15 residues.

This clone was counted between two and nine times. A much larger clone sits a single nucleotide away, making a read error possible. The gene calls are TRBV29-1 and TRBJ2-3, with D perhaps given as TRBD1 or TRBD2 (5 bases each). V was clipped by 1 base and J by 4 bases, with 12 bases between them. This CDR3 contains 14 residues. Per the germline V gene, CDR1 is SQVTM and CDR2 is ANQGSEA. The CDR3 coding sequence is TGCAGCGTTGAAGGGAATAGAGGGGCAGATACGCAGTATTTT. Amino acids: CSVEGNRGADTQYF.

This clone was detected once. Given the absence of the conserved phenylalanine or tryptophan at the CDR3 end, a read error is likely. V is TRBV20-1 and J is TRBJ2-7, with 10 bases identical to TRBD2. The trim removed 7 bases at V and 5 bases at J, leaving 20 bases unmatched. The CDR3 spans 17 residues. Germline V CDR1 and CDR2: DFQATT, SNEGSKA (reference sequence). The CDR3 spells CSGGSPAGGLCPNEQYL. DNA for the CDR3: TGCAGTGGGGGGTCTCCAGCGGGAGGGCTGTGCCCCAACGAGCAGTACCTC.

Sample share makes this clone medium-sized. J is TRBJ2-7 and V is TRBV2; no clear D gene. The length of the CDR3 is 13 residues. V was shortened by 8 bases and J by 1 base, with 12 bases between the two germline ends. The germline V gene encodes CDR1 SNHLY and CDR2 FYNNEI. The CDR3 DNA follows: TGTGCCAGCCTGGGTATAGAGTCCTACGAGCAGTACTTC. It codes for CASLGIESYEQYF.

This clone has at least ten counts. The chain has TRBV5-1 and TRBJ2-1, with 11 bases matching TRBD2. Germline assignment: CDR1 SGHRS and CDR2 YFSETQ. The CDR3 loop spans 16 amino acids. With V trimmed by 2 bases and J by 6 bases, 7 bases remained unmatched. The CDR3 protein is CASSLELAGAVNEQFF. CDR3 coding DNA: TGCGCCAGCAGCTTAGAACTAGCGGGAGCTGTCAATGAGCAGTTCTTC. Full variable domain (missing parts from reference TRBV5-1 and TRBJ2-1): KAGVTQTPRYLIKTRGQQVTLSCSPISGHRSVSWYQQTPGQGLQFLFEYFSETQRNKGNFPGRFSGRQFSNSRSEMNVSTLELGDSALYLCASSLELAGAVNEQFFGPGTRLTVL.

The table lists this clone with many counts. The chain uses TRBV5-1 and TRBJ2-1, with 8 bases fitting TRBD2. The CDR3 sequence is 17 residues long. After removal of 3 bases from V and 5 bases from J, the junction contained 13 bases not matched to a gene. CDR1 SGHRS and CDR2 YFSETQ come from the germline V gene. This chain's CDR3 is CASSSFVASGRNNEQFF. CDR3 coding DNA: TGCGCCAGCAGCTCCTTCGTTGCTAGCGGGCGAAACAATGAGCAGTTCTTC.

This clone was seen repeatedly, ten times or more. This sequence joins TRBV7-9 and TRBJ1-1; D might be TRBD1 (6 bases). The CDR3 contains 14 residues. V lost 4 bases and J lost 2, with 11 bases in between. From germline, CDR1 is SEHNR and CDR2 FQNEAQ (reference sequence). DNA for the CDR3: TGTGCCAGCAGCTCTAGGGGGTCCAACACTGAAGCTTTCTTT. It specifies CASSSRGSNTEAFF. Full variable domain (remainder filled in from reference TRBV7-9 and TRBJ1-1): DTGVSQNPRHKITKRGQNVTFRCDPISEHNRLYWYRQTLGQGPEFLTYFQNEAQLEKSRLLSDRFSAERPKGSFSTLEIQRTEQGDSAMYLCASSSRGSNTEAFFGQGTRLTVV.

This clone was detected many times. This sequence joins TRBV7-8 and TRBJ1-5; no firm D call. The CDR3 is 14 amino acids. Germline assignment: CDR1 SGHVS and CDR2 FQNEAQ. V was cut by 2 bases and J by 6 bases, with 11 bases left in between. The DNA for the CDR3 is TGTGCCAGCAGCTTAAGCCACCCCGGTCAGCCCCAGCATTTT. Its protein product is CASSLSHPGQPQHF.

This clone was counted ten times or more. The gene calls are TRBV6-2 or TRBV6-3 and TRBJ1-5; D is perhaps TRBD1 (5 bases). This CDR3 is 15 amino acids long. CDR1 MNHEY and CDR2 SVGEGT come from the germline V gene. V was clipped by 3 bases and J by 2 bases, with 11 bases between them. The CDR3 protein is CASSYSKGRNQPQHF. Written as DNA, the CDR3 is TGTGCCAGCAGTTATTCTAAGGGGCGCAATCAGCCCCAGCATTTT.

A word on this clone: A read error may be the cause here, since a much bigger clone is one base away. V and J are TRBV5-1 and TRBJ2-5, with TRBD2 as a possible D gene (6 bases). The CDR3 has 14 residues. V was cut by 4 bases and J by 8 bases, with 18 bases left in between. Germline values: CDR1 SGHRS, CDR2 YFSETQ. CDR3 sequence (DNA): TGCGCCAGCAGCGGGGCGAGCTGGGGGACTACCCAGTACTTC. Its protein product is CASSGASWGTTQYF.

This clone was counted ten times or more. The chain employs TRBV6-1 and TRBJ1-1, with D unresolved. This CDR3 has 17 amino acids. Germline V gene lookup returns CDR1 MNHNS and CDR2 SASEGT. V lost 6 bases, J lost 1 base, and 21 bases lay in between. CDR3 DNA: TGTGCCAGCAGCTATCTCCCCGGGTCCCGAGGGAACACTGAAGCTTTCTTT. Translated, it gives CASSYLPGSRGNTEAFF.

The V gene is TRBV6-5, the J gene TRBJ1-2, with D uncertain. V was cut by 3 bases and J by 4 bases, with 6 bases left in between. Germline lookup yields CDR1 MNHEY and CDR2 SVGAGI. The CDR3 runs to 12 residues. The CDR3 sequence: CASSYCFYGYTF. CDR3 nucleotides: TGTGCCAGCAGTTATTGTTTCTATGGCTACACCTTC.

At least ten counts were recorded for this clone. The CDR3 spells CASTGNQGATDTQYF. CDR3 nucleotides: TGTGCCAGCACTGGGAACCAGGGGGCAACAGATACGCAGTATTTT. The chain joins TRBV28 to TRBJ2-3; 8 positions match TRBD1. CDR1 and CDR2 from the germline V gene are MDHEN and SYDVKM. V was clipped by 7 bases and J by 3 bases; unmatched bases: 9. This CDR3 comprises 15 residues.

V and J are TRBV12-3 or TRBV12-4 and TRBJ2-2; a possible D gene is TRBD2 (6 bases). This CDR3 is 15 amino acids long. Deletions cut 4 bases from V and 6 bases from J, with 15 bases between. The DNA for the CDR3 is TGTGCCAGCAGTTGGCGGGGAAGGCGGGCCGGGGAGCTGTTTTTT. Translating gives CASSWRGRRAGELFF.

This clone was detected many times. This may be a read error: a much more frequent sequence differs by one nucleotide. This same CDR3 is encoded by further DNA sequences in the sample. This sequence joins TRBV19 and TRBJ2-2; D gene unclear. V lost 3 bases and J lost 3, with 17 bases in between. Germline V gene data show CDR1 as LNHDA and CDR2 as SQIVND (reference sequence). This CDR3 has 17 amino acids. The CDR3 region has the DNA TGTGCCAGTAGTATCATTGGTGGGGTCAGCGACACCGGGGAGCTGTTTTTT. Residues: CASSIIGGVSDTGELFF.

To note about this clone: The sample holds other DNA sequences that translate to the same CDR3. This chain links TRBV6-1 with TRBJ2-3; 9 bases match TRBD2. The CDR3 has 15 amino acids. In germline, CDR1 is MNHNS, CDR2 SASEGT. Unmatched junction bases numbered 11, after V lost 10 bases and J lost 3 bases. The CDR3 is CATRGLALSTDTQYF. CDR3 nucleotides: TGTGCCACCCGGGGACTAGCTCTCTCGACAGATACGCAGTATTTT.

The table lists this clone with many counts. The chain employs TRBV4-3 and TRBJ1-2; weak D call: TRBD1 (5 bases). This CDR3 is built from 16 residues. Trimming shortened V by 1 base and J by 4 bases, and 16 bases separated the two germline ends. Germline CDR1 reads LGHNA; CDR2 reads YSLEER. CDR3 DNA sequence: TGCGCCAGCAGCCAAGGGGGGGTTCTAAGAGGCTATGGCTACACCTTC. This translates into CASSQGGVLRGYGYTF.

This clone was found many times. V gene TRBV18 combines with J gene TRBJ1-5; D uncertain. From germline, CDR1 is KGHSH and CDR2 LQKENI. Trimming shortened V by 3 bases and J by 0 bases, and 12 bases separated the two germline ends. The CDR3 sequence is 16 residues long. DNA of the CDR3: TGTGCCAGCTCACCGAGGGAAAGTTATAGCAATCAGCCCCAGCATTTT. This gives the protein CASSPRESYSNQPQHF.

This clone was detected ten times or more. This sequence joins TRBV27 and TRBJ2-1; 9 nucleotides agree with TRBD1. The ends lost 2 bases at V and 7 bases at J; junction bases unmatched: 6. CDR1 is MNHEY, CDR2 SMNVEV, per germline (reference sequence). This CDR3 contains 15 residues. The CDR3 region is CASSLIGTGRNEQFF. In DNA form, the CDR3 reads TGTGCCAGCAGTTTAATTGGGACAGGGAGAAATGAGCAGTTCTTC.

At least ten counts were recorded for this clone. The chain uses TRBV5-1 and TRBJ1-2; D may be TRBD1 (6 bases). The germline V gene has CDR1 SGHRS and CDR2 YFSETQ. The CDR3 spans 13 residues. Trimming left V 4 bases short and J 7 bases short, with 14 bases between. The CDR3, as DNA: TGCGCCAGCAGCCTGACAGGCCATAGTGGCTACACCTTC. Translation gives CASSLTGHSGYTF.

Ten or more counts support this clone. This rearrangement joins TRBV20-1 to TRBJ2-5; 11 bases fit TRBD2. This CDR3 has 15 amino acids. The junction had 5 bases not matched to a gene; V was cut back by 0 bases and J by 5 bases. The germline V gene has CDR1 DFQATT and CDR2 SNEGSKA (reference sequence). CDR3 sequence: CSARDLAGGFETQYF. CDR3 bases: TGCAGTGCTAGAGATTTAGCGGGGGGGTTTGAGACCCAGTACTTC.